This section outlines one T cell receptor (beta chain) sequence together with its context. Its antigen is not identified. The data were obtained in a study of beta chain features in type 1 diabetes. Broader study findings: Fewer insertions but more deletions were seen at VDJ junctions in type 1 diabetes patients.

A sort by CD45RO/CCR7/CD25/CD127/CD95/CD27 yielded CD4+ naive, central memory, regulatory and stem cell-like memory cells. In all sorted populations, purity surpassed 95%. Investigators reverse transcribed all isolated RNA, so they sequenced expressed TCRB transcripts. The table came from immunoSEQ multiplex PCR; TCRdb's copy has only in-frame clones and leaves some out. The profile shows roughly 310,000 clones, about 10% of them singletons. The CDR3 is made up of 12 amino acids. CDR1 is SGHTS, CDR2 YDEGEE, per germline. Trimming at V came to 4 bases and at J to 2 bases, leaving 0 bases not matched to a gene.

The J gene is TRBJ2-7, the V gene TRBV5-8; TRBD1 matches at 7 bases. This TCR was sampled from a woman aged 30 to 39 in good health. The sequenced material came from naive CD4+ T cells from blood. The CDR3 is CASSQGAYEQYF. The CDR3 nucleotides are TGTGCCAGCAGCCAGGGGGCCTACGAGCAGTACTTC.